The next 19 T cell receptor beta chains were all read from a single sample in a study of T cells in Graves' hyperthyroidism and ophthalmopathy. TCR beta CDR3 region amplification was performed from RNA transcripts. When the TCR CDR3 underwent first-round RT-PCR, the HTBI primer set was used. TCRdb reanalysed the multiplex PCR reads using MiXCR and keeps one entry per CDR3 protein. Of a few hundred thousand distinct CDR3 sequences in the sample, 12% to 15% were seen once. Sample: blood. The origin of the receptors is a woman aged 40-49 years with Graves' ophthalmopathy.

This clonotype came up many times. The chain is built from TRBV27 and TRBJ1-5; D call uncertain. Trimming pared 6 bases from V and 2 bases from J, leaving 11 bases between. The germline CDR1 and CDR2 sequences are MNHEY and SMNVEV (reference sequence). This CDR3 is built from 14 residues. This CDR3 reads CASRVGWGNQPQHF. The CDR3 coding sequence is TGTGCCAGCAGGGTAGGGTGGGGCAATCAGCCCCAGCATTTT.

This clonotype was counted many times. CDR3 sequence reads: CASSLSPWTGGWTEAFF. The CDR3 region has the DNA TGTGCCAGCAGTTTATCACCTTGGACAGGGGGATGGACTGAAGCTTTCTTT. The chain combines TRBV27 with TRBJ1-1; TRBD1 matches at 10 bases. CDR3 length: 17 residues. V was pared by 0 bases and J by 5 bases, with 9 bases of the junction left unmatched. Germline loops: CDR1 MNHEY, CDR2 SMNVEV (reference sequence).

This clonotype showed up just a few times. The V and J genes are TRBV4-2 and TRBJ2-1; 10 nucleotides match TRBD2. This CDR3 region has 16 residues. V lost 0 bases, J lost 10 bases, and 9 bases stayed unmatched. CDR1 LGHNA and CDR2 YNFKEQ come from the germline V gene. This chain's CDR3 is CASSQEWRTSGNEQFF. The CDR3 bases are TGTGCCAGCAGCCAAGAATGGAGGACTAGCGGCAACGAGCAGTTCTTC.

This rearrangement joins TRBV30 to TRBJ1-1; the D gene is possibly TRBD1 (5 bases). In germline, CDR1 is GTSNPN, CDR2 SVGIG (reference sequence). V shed 0 bases and J shed 0 bases, with 8 bases lying between them. The CDR3 has 14 amino acids. The chain's CDR3 is CAWSVGQLNTEAFF. CDR3 coding DNA: TGTGCCTGGAGTGTGGGGCAGTTGAACACTGAAGCTTTCTTT.

There are many counts of this clonotype. This sequence joins TRBV2 and TRBJ2-3; no firm D call. V shed 7 bases and J shed 5 bases, with 13 bases lying between them. This CDR3 has 13 residues. CDR1 is SNHLY and CDR2 is FYNNEI in the germline V gene. CDR3 in DNA: TGTGCCAGCAAAGGGCCACCCGGAGATACGCAGTATTTT. Residues: CASKGPPGDTQYF. Supplemented by reference TRBV2 and TRBJ2-3, the full variable domain reads EPEVTQTPSHQVTQMGQEVILRCVPISNHLYFYWYRQILGQKVEFLVSFYNNEISEKSEIFDDQFSVERPDGSNFTLKIRSTKLEDSAMYFCASKGPPGDTQYFGPGTRLTVL.

This clonotype was seen repeatedly, ten times or more. The rearrangement joins TRBV5-1 to TRBJ1-2; perhaps TRBD1 as D (6 bases). The CDR3 length is 12 residues. Trimming removed 4 bases at V and 5 bases at J, with 9 bases between. Germline CDR1 and CDR2: SGHRS and YFSETQ. This chain's CDR3 is CASSPTGYGYTF. The CDR3 nucleotides read TGCGCCAGCAGCCCCACAGGGTATGGCTACACCTTC.

This clonotype appeared many times. The rearrangement joins TRBV2 to TRBJ1-1; possibly TRBD1 for D (5 bases). V lost 7 bases, J lost 6 bases, and 9 bases lay in between. CDR3 size: 11 residues. From germline, CDR1 is SNHLY and CDR2 FYNNEI. CDR3 loop: CASTRDSEAFF. The CDR3 coding sequence is TGTGCCAGCACCCGGGACTCTGAAGCTTTCTTT.

This clonotype has a handful of counts. Written as DNA, the CDR3 is TGTGCCACCAGTGATTACACCGGGACAGGGCAAGAGACCCAGTACTTC. It encodes CATSDYTGTGQETQYF. The rearrangement uses TRBV24-1 and TRBJ2-5, with 9 positions matching TRBD1. CDR1 is KGHDR and CDR2 is SFDVKD in the germline V gene. This CDR3 has 16 amino acids. V dropped 2 bases and J dropped 2; count of bases not matched to a gene: 5.

This clonotype was observed a handful of times. The chain joins TRBV5-4 to TRBJ2-7, with a possible D match to TRBD1 (6 bases). The CDR3 loop spans 15 amino acids. Looked up from germline, CDR1 is SGHNT and CDR2 is YYREEE (reference sequence). The V end lost 1 base, the J end lost 1 base, and 12 bases lay between the germline ends. The CDR3 loop is CASSLWDTLSYEQYF. DNA for the CDR3: TGTGCCAGCAGCTTGTGGGACACCTTATCCTACGAGCAGTACTTC.

At least ten counts were recorded for this clonotype. The V call is TRBV24-1, the J call TRBJ2-3; D is perhaps TRBD1 or TRBD2 (6 bases each). V dropped 3 bases and J dropped 1 base, with 22 bases sitting between them. Germline V gives CDR1 KGHDR, CDR2 SFDVKD. The CDR3 contains 19 residues. The CDR3: CATSDPHLRGAKGTDTQYF. CDR3 in DNA: TGTGCCACCAGTGATCCTCATTTAAGGGGGGCAAAGGGCACAGATACGCAGTATTTT.

Ten or more counts support this clonotype. The J gene is TRBJ2-6, the V gene TRBV6-1; 7 bases are a match to TRBD1. CDR3 length equals 15 residues. With 5 bases clipped from V and 2 bases from J, the junction kept 3 bases outside the gene matches. Germline V gives CDR1 MNHNS, CDR2 SASEGT. The CDR3 loop is CASSKQGAGANVLTF. In DNA, the CDR3 is TGTGCCAGCAGTAAGCAGGGGGCTGGGGCCAACGTCCTGACTTTC.

This clonotype has a count of ten or more. This sequence joins TRBV28 and TRBJ1-5; perhaps TRBD1 as D (6 bases). Trimming pared 2 bases from V and 9 bases from J, leaving 17 bases between. Germline V gene data show CDR1 as MDHEN and CDR2 as SYDVKM. The CDR3 is 15 amino acids. CDR3 protein: CASSLRKTGGGPQHF. The DNA of the CDR3 is TGTGCCAGCAGTTTACGCAAGACGGGGGGCGGGCCCCAGCATTTT. Using reference TRBV28 and TRBJ1-5 for the parts outside the CDR3, the full variable domain is DVKVTQSSRYLVKRTGEKVFLECVQDMDHENMFWYRQDPGLGLRLIYFSYDVKMKEKGDIPEGYSVSREKKERFSLILESASTNQTSMYLCASSLRKTGGGPQHFGDGTRLSIL.

This clonotype was observed a handful of times. The gene calls are TRBV12-3 or TRBV12-4 and TRBJ2-2; 14 bases agree with TRBD2. Unmatched junction bases numbered 4, after V lost 5 bases and J lost 5 bases. The CDR3 is 16 residues long. This CDR3 is CASSRGLAGVTGELFF. The DNA for the CDR3 is TGTGCCAGCAGTCGGGGACTAGCGGGGGTTACCGGGGAGCTGTTTTTT.

This clonotype appeared many times. The rearrangement links TRBV18 to TRBJ1-2, with D unresolved. The CDR3 sequence is 13 residues long. Germline CDR1 reads KGHSH; CDR2 reads LQKENI. V was trimmed by 3 bases and J by 6 bases, leaving 11 bases between them. As DNA, the CDR3 is TGTGCCAGCTCACCGGTTTCCGGGGATGGCTACACCTTC. This gives the protein CASSPVSGDGYTF. Supplemented by reference TRBV18 and TRBJ1-2, the full variable domain reads NAGVMQNPRHLVRRRGQEARLRCSPMKGHSHVYWYRQLPEEGLKFMVYLQKENIIDESGMPKERFSAEFPKEGPSILRIQQVVRGDSAAYFCASSPVSGDGYTFGSGTRLTVV.

This rearrangement joins TRBV7-9 to TRBJ2-2; D remains unclear. V lost 1 base, J lost 4 bases, and 13 bases lay in between. Germline values: CDR1 SEHNR, CDR2 FQNEAQ (reference sequence). The CDR3 is made up of 16 amino acids. The DNA for the CDR3 is TGTGCCAGCAGCTTAGTTGCTTTATCGGGCACCGGGGAGCTGTTTTTT. It encodes CASSLVALSGTGELFF.

The table lists this clonotype with many counts. In nucleotides, the CDR3 is TGTGCCAGCAGCCATAGGACAGGGTGGGGCGAGCATGAGCAGTTCTTC. It codes for CASSHRTGWGEHEQFF. V is TRBV14 and J is TRBJ2-1; TRBD1 matches at 8 bases. The CDR3 totals 16 residues. Per germline, CDR1 SGHDN and CDR2 FVKESK. With 3 bases clipped from V and 8 bases from J, the junction kept 12 bases outside the gene matches.

This clonotype was counted many times. The chain has TRBV27 and TRBJ2-7; TRBD1 is a possible D gene (6 bases). Trimming took 5 bases from V and 7 from J, leaving 15 bases between them. Germline CDR1 and CDR2: MNHEY and SMNVEV (reference sequence). The CDR3 covers 13 residues. The DNA for the CDR3 is TGTGCCAGCAGTCGCCCGGGACACCAGGAGCAGTACTTC. Encoded protein: CASSRPGHQEQYF.

The chain links TRBV29-1 to TRBJ2-1; D is perhaps TRBD2 (7 bases). Trimming left V 1 base short and J 4 bases short, with 11 bases between. The CDR3 covers 14 residues. Germline loops: CDR1 SQVTM, CDR2 ANQGSEA. This CDR3 is CSVEGGRGYNEQFF. CDR3 in DNA: TGCAGCGTTGAAGGTGGGAGGGGGTACAATGAGCAGTTCTTC.

This clonotype was picked up many times. The rearrangement joins TRBV27 to TRBJ2-7, with D perhaps given as TRBD1 or TRBD2 (8 bases each). CDR1 and CDR2 from the germline V gene are MNHEY and SMNVEV (reference sequence). Trimming took off 5 bases at V and 6 bases at J, with 20 bases between the two ends. This CDR3 contains 15 residues. CDR3 coding DNA: TGTGCCAGCAGTGCCCGAGGTAGCGGGACAGGCGAGCAGTACTTC. It encodes CASSARGSGTGEQYF.